Included here is one T cell receptor beta chain sequence, with context. The antigen is undetermined. Sequencing used immunoSEQ multiplex PCR; TCRdb keeps in-frame clones, though not all of them. The table lists approximately 170,000 clones, more than 80% of them singletons, with about 6.9% in the top ten. This record belongs to a study of T cell responses to AZD1222 COVID-19 vaccine. Study-level findings and limits: CD4 TCRs linked to vaccination spanned spike, dominating at 160-218 and 743-854. Two AZD1222 administrations were followed by greater Spike-specific TCR breadth and depth.

This material consisted of peripheral blood, taken on day 0 of AZD1222 vaccination. This clonotype was sampled from an adult in good health.

CDR3 sequence (DNA): TGTGCCAGCAGCCGAGGACTAGCGGGGGCCCTATCCTACAATGAGCAGTTCTTC. Its translation is CASSRGLAGALSYNEQFF. V and J are TRBV7-8 and TRBJ2-1; 13 bases are shared with TRBD2. Looked up from germline, CDR1 is SGHVS and CDR2 is FQNEAQ. The CDR3 has 18 amino acids. J lost 1 base, V lost 5 bases, and 8 bases had no gene match. The full variable domain, completed using reference TRBV7-8 and TRBJ2-1, is GAGVSQSPRYKVAKRGQDVALRCDPISGHVSLFWYQQALGQGPEFLTYFQNEAQLDKSGLPSDRFFAERPEGSVSTLKIQRTQQEDSAVYLCASSRGLAGALSYNEQFFGPGTRLTVL.